This entry features one T cell receptor beta chain sequence. The authors ran the assay at deep level. Using immunoSEQ multiplex PCR, the repertoire was profiled, and TCRdb retains in-frame clones only, with some absent. Found here are about 1.1 million clones, approximately 78% of them singletons; the top ten hold roughly 0.65%. The data belong to a study of shared clonotypes between healthy human individuals. The study separated CD4+ cells into CD45RA+ naive and CD45RA-negative memory subsets. Losses at the gene ends were 6 bases for V and 1 base for J; bases not matched to a gene: 6. In germline, CDR1 is MDHEN, CDR2 SYDVKM. The CDR3 runs to 14 residues.

Sequenced: memory CD4+ T cells from PBMCs. Regarding subset: CD45RA-negative fraction. The chain recombines TRBV28 with TRBJ2-7, with 7 nucleotides matching TRBD1. The source of this sequence is a man between 18 and 29 years old in good health. Some clones in this sample may be carry-over from other donors' samples. CDR3 sequence (DNA): TGTGCCAGCAGGTTACCGGGACAGTCCTACGAGCAGTACTTC. Encoded protein: CASRLPGQSYEQYF.